This paragraph reports one TCR beta chain. Only in-frame clones appear in the TCRdb table, and some are missing; sequencing was by immunoSEQ multiplex PCR. The sample lists about 140,000 clones, approximately 90% occurring once. The sample belongs to a study of T cell responses to AZD1222 COVID-19 vaccine. In germline, CDR1 is SGHVS, CDR2 FQNEAQ. The CDR3 runs 14 residues. V shed 5 bases and J shed 4 bases, with 15 bases lying between them. This clonotype originated in an adult in good health. The chain couples TRBV7-8 to TRBJ2-7; D is undetermined. The material was peripheral blood, obtained on day 0 of AZD1222 vaccination. The CDR3 bases are TGTGCCAGCAGCACGAAACCGACCGATTACGAGCAGTACTTC. This encodes CASSTKPTDYEQYF.